What follows are 30 T cell receptor beta chains derived from one specimen sequenced in a study of shared clonotypes between healthy human individuals. Generated by immunoSEQ multiplex PCR, the TCRdb table keeps only in-frame clones and is missing some. In the table there are about 1.5 million clones, about 98% of which are singletons. The sample comprised naive CD4+ T cells sorted from blood. Subset here: CD45RA+ positively selected. These receptors were collected from a man aged 25-45 years in good health.

V and J are TRBV29-1 and TRBJ1-1; D unresolved. CDR3 length: 13 amino acids. The V end was cut by 4 bases, the J end by 0 bases, with 9 bases between. The germline V gene has CDR1 SQVTM and CDR2 ANQGSEA. CDR3 sequence (DNA): TGCAGCGTTGCGCTGATCATGAACACTGAAGCTTTCTTT. It encodes CSVALIMNTEAFF. Variable domain in full (rest from reference TRBV29-1 and TRBJ1-1): SAVISQKPSRDICQRGTSLTIQCQVDSQVTMMFWYRQQPGQSLTLIATANQGSEATYESGFVIDKFPISRPNLTFSTLTVSNMSPEDSSIYLCSVALIMNTEAFFGQGTRLTVV.

V and J are TRBV5-4 and TRBJ1-2, with 12 nucleotides matching TRBD1. After removal of 2 bases from V and 7 bases from J, the junction contained 6 bases not matched to a gene. The CDR3 length is 15 residues. Germline CDR1 is SGHNT and CDR2 is YYREEE (reference sequence). This CDR3 reads CASSLAGTGGTGYTF. The CDR3 DNA follows: TGTGCCAGCAGCTTAGCCGGGACAGGGGGCACTGGCTACACCTTC.

V is TRBV19 and J is TRBJ2-2, with 10 bases aligning to TRBD2. The CDR3 sequence is 15 residues long. J gave up 7 bases and V 2 bases, and 4 bases lay outside the gene matches. CDR1 and CDR2 (germline): LNHDA, SQIVND (reference sequence). CDR3 nucleotides: TGTGCCAGTAGTATACTAGCGGGAGACTTCGGGGAGCTGTTTTTT. Its translation: CASSILAGDFGELFF.

The chain couples TRBV6-4 to TRBJ2-1; no reliable D call. V lost 4 bases to trimming and J lost 0 bases, with 10 bases between them. The CDR3 length is 15 residues. The germline V gene encodes CDR1 MRHNA and CDR2 SNTAGT. CDR3 protein: CASSAWGGSYNEQFF. Written as DNA, the CDR3 is TGTGCCAGCAGTGCTTGGGGTGGCTCCTACAATGAGCAGTTCTTC.

This clone was seen once. The CDR3 protein is CAWRFSSDTQYF. The CDR3 region has the DNA TGTGCCTGGAGATTCTCTAGCGATACGCAGTATTTT. The rearrangement links TRBV30 to TRBJ2-3; possibly TRBD2 for D (5 bases). Germline V gene sequence: CDR1 GTSNPN, CDR2 SVGIG (reference sequence). V was pared by 3 bases and J by 6 bases, with 10 bases between. CDR3 length equals 12 residues.

The chain uses TRBV19 and TRBJ2-7, with 8 bases lining up with TRBD1. J gave up 1 base and V 5 bases, and 7 bases lay outside the gene matches. In germline, CDR1 is LNHDA, CDR2 SQIVND (reference sequence). CDR3 length: 15 amino acids. CDR3 sequence reads: CASSLGQGASYEQYF. Here the CDR3 DNA reads TGTGCCAGTAGTTTAGGACAGGGTGCGTCCTACGAGCAGTACTTC.

This clone was observed a single time. This sequence joins TRBV9 and TRBJ1-5; weak D call: TRBD1 (5 bases). Germline lookup yields CDR1 SGDLS and CDR2 YYNGEE. Deletions cut 3 bases from V and 6 bases from J, with 13 bases between. The CDR3 is 14 amino acids. The CDR3 DNA reads TGTGCCAGCAGCGCTGTCGCAGGGAGTCAGCCCCAGCATTTT. It specifies CASSAVAGSQPQHF.

This rearrangement joins TRBV27 to TRBJ1-1; 10 nucleotides match TRBD1. This CDR3 is built from 15 residues. Looked up from germline, CDR1 is MNHEY and CDR2 is SMNVEV (reference sequence). The V segment lost 5 bases and the J segment 1 base; nucleotides outside the gene matches: 4. The CDR3, as DNA: TGTGCCAGCAGTCGGGACAGGGGCTGGAACACTGAAGCTTTCTTT. Translating gives CASSRDRGWNTEAFF.

V usage is TRBV6-5 and J usage is TRBJ1-2; a weak D match, TRBD1 (6 bases). Germline loops: CDR1 MNHEY, CDR2 SVGAGI. V was shortened by 0 bases and J by 8 bases, with 13 bases between the two germline ends. This CDR3 comprises 14 residues. CDR3 loop: CASSYSRGSGGYTF. The CDR3 nucleotides read TGTGCCAGCAGTTACTCGAGGGGGTCGGGAGGCTACACCTTC.

The V and J genes are TRBV4-3 and TRBJ1-2; TRBD1 matches 7 bases. Germline trimming cut 0 bases from V and 5 bases from J; bases unmatched to any gene: 3. The CDR3 runs 14 residues. CDR1 is LGHNA, CDR2 YSLEER, per germline. The CDR3 DNA is TGCGCCAGCAGCCAAGAGACAGGGCCTTATGGCTACACCTTC. Translation gives CASSQETGPYGYTF.

To note about this clone: Different DNA sequences within this sample yield the same CDR3. The chain links TRBV5-1 to TRBJ2-5, with TRBD2 matching 7 bases. Germline V lookup: CDR1 SGHRS, CDR2 YFSETQ. The CDR3 consists of 14 residues. Trimming took 0 bases from V and 3 from J; bases not matched to a gene: 2. The CDR3 DNA follows: TGCGCCAGCAGCTTGGGGACTAGTGAAGAGACCCAGTACTTC. This encodes CASSLGTSEETQYF.

This chain links TRBV28 with TRBJ1-1; D unresolved. CDR1 and CDR2 from the germline V gene are MDHEN and SYDVKM. V shed 2 bases and J shed 7 bases, with 11 bases lying between them. The CDR3 sequence is 13 residues long. The CDR3 bases are TGTGCCAGCAGTTTACTAGGGTTAGGTGAAGCTTTCTTT. This gives the protein CASSLLGLGEAFF. The whole variable domain, filled in from reference TRBV28 and TRBJ1-1, reads DVKVTQSSRYLVKRTGEKVFLECVQDMDHENMFWYRQDPGLGLRLIYFSYDVKMKEKGDIPEGYSVSREKKERFSLILESASTNQTSMYLCASSLLGLGEAFFGQGTRLTVV.

The gene calls are TRBV11-2 and TRBJ2-1, with 9 bases lining up with TRBD2. Germline-derived CDR1 and CDR2 are SGHAT and FQNNGV. The CDR3 is made up of 19 amino acids. Unmatched junction bases numbered 17, after V lost 1 base and J lost 7 bases. The CDR3 DNA follows: TGTGCCAGCAGCTTAGCTCCGTTTCGGCGGGAGGGCCTTTTGAATGAGCAGTTCTTC. Translating it yields CASSLAPFRREGLLNEQFF.

The chain couples TRBV29-1 to TRBJ1-2, with 7 nucleotides matching TRBD1. Germline V gene lookup returns CDR1 SQVTM and CDR2 ANQGSEA. The V gene end was trimmed by 6 bases and the J gene end by 4 bases; junction bases not matched to a gene: 5. The CDR3 runs 12 residues. For the CDR3, the DNA is TGCAGCGTCGCCGGGACAGTCTATGGCTACACCTTC. Protein product: CSVAGTVYGYTF.

The gene calls are TRBV2 and TRBJ2-5, with D perhaps TRBD1 or TRBD2 (5 bases each). Looked up from germline, CDR1 is SNHLY and CDR2 is FYNNEI. The CDR3 has 17 amino acids. Trimming removed 1 base from V and 1 base from J, with 16 bases in between. This CDR3 reads CASSEGGAPGLQETQYF. The CDR3 DNA reads as TGTGCCAGCAGTGAAGGAGGGGCTCCCGGACTCCAAGAGACCCAGTACTTC.

This chain connects TRBV30 to TRBJ2-1; D gene unclear. Per germline, CDR1 GTSNPN and CDR2 SVGIG (reference sequence). Trimming took off 4 bases at V and 8 bases at J, with 15 bases between the two ends. CDR3 length equals 13 residues. The CDR3 nucleotides are TGTGCCTGGACGAACCTGAGGTATGATGAGCAGTTCTTC. It codes for CAWTNLRYDEQFF.

V usage is TRBV7-3 and J usage is TRBJ2-7; 9 bases map to TRBD1. V trimming: 4 bases; J trimming: 2 bases; junction bases outside the gene matches: 6. The CDR3 consists of 15 residues. The germline V gene has CDR1 SGHTA and CDR2 FQGTGA. In nucleotides, the CDR3 is TGTGCCAGCAGCTCAAAGGGACAGGGTACCTACGAGCAGTACTTC. This gives the protein CASSSKGQGTYEQYF.

The chain couples TRBV29-1 to TRBJ2-1; D gene ambiguous. Per germline, CDR1 SQVTM and CDR2 ANQGSEA. The CDR3 spans 15 residues. Trimming removed 6 bases at V and 5 bases at J, with 20 bases between. The CDR3: CSVPSLRSSDNEQFF. CDR3 coding DNA: TGCAGCGTCCCTTCACTACGGAGCTCGGACAATGAGCAGTTCTTC.

This chain connects TRBV5-5 to TRBJ2-3, with 9 bases matching TRBD2. CDR3 length: 16 amino acids. V was clipped by 3 bases and J by 0 bases; unmatched bases: 5. The germline V gene encodes CDR1 SGHKS and CDR2 YYEKEE (reference sequence). CDR3 sequence reads: CASSSLAGPSTDTQYF. The DNA for the CDR3 is TGTGCCAGCAGCTCGCTAGCGGGACCGAGCACAGATACGCAGTATTTT.

J is TRBJ2-1 and V is TRBV10-3, with 10 bases identical to TRBD2. Trimming removed 10 bases from V and 0 bases from J; junction bases left unmatched: 9. Looked up from germline, CDR1 is ENHRY and CDR2 is SYGVKD. CDR3 length: 16 amino acids. The CDR3 region is CATAEGLAISYNEQFF. In DNA, the CDR3 is TGTGCCACCGCCGAGGGACTAGCGATCTCCTACAATGAGCAGTTCTTC.

The genes are TRBV9 and TRBJ1-1, with D possibly TRBD1 on 5 matching bases. Between the trimmed V and J ends, which lost 1 base and 6 bases, there was a span of 25 bases. The CDR3 contains 18 residues. Per the germline V gene, CDR1 is SGDLS and CDR2 is YYNGEE. The CDR3 loop reads CASSVLRNREGPGAEAFF. The CDR3 DNA reads as TGTGCCAGCAGCGTATTAAGGAATCGGGAGGGGCCCGGCGCTGAAGCTTTCTTT.

The chain recombines TRBV2 with TRBJ2-7, with unresolved D. The CDR3 is 15 residues long. The ends were cut back, 0 bases at V and 2 bases at J, with 11 bases in the middle. The germline CDR1 and CDR2 sequences are SNHLY and FYNNEI. The CDR3 DNA reads as TGTGCCAGCAGTGAAGCTGCTACTCCACCCTACGAGCAGTACTTC. Protein: CASSEAATPPYEQYF. Together with reference TRBV2 and TRBJ2-7, the CDR3 gives the full variable domain: EPEVTQTPSHQVTQMGQEVILRCVPISNHLYFYWYRQILGQKVEFLVSFYNNEISEKSEIFDDQFSVERPDGSNFTLKIRSTKLEDSAMYFCASSEAATPPYEQYFGPGTRLTVT.

This sequence joins TRBV9 and TRBJ1-1; D unclear. V gave up 4 bases and J gave up 5 bases, with 15 bases separating them. Germline CDR1 reads SGDLS; CDR2 reads YYNGEE. There are 14 residues in the CDR3. The CDR3 DNA sequence: TGTGCCAGCAGCCATACAGTTCTGAGGACTGAAGCTTTCTTT. This encodes CASSHTVLRTEAFF.

Remarks on this clone: The same CDR3 is also encoded by other DNA sequences in this sample. The chain is built from TRBV9 and TRBJ1-4, with D possibly TRBD1 on 6 matching bases. The CDR3 has 14 residues. The V gene lost 2 bases and the J gene lost 5 bases, with 10 bases spanning the gap. Germline CDR1 and CDR2: SGDLS and YYNGEE. CDR3 bases: TGTGCCAGCAGCGTGACAGGCTCGAATGAAAAACTGTTTTTT. Residues: CASSVTGSNEKLFF.

V gene TRBV28 combines with J gene TRBJ2-3; 7 bases are shared with TRBD2. CDR1 and CDR2 (germline): MDHEN, SYDVKM. The CDR3 sequence is 14 residues long. V shed 6 bases and J 9 bases; nucleotides not matched to a gene: 12. The CDR3 region has the DNA TGTGCCAGCAGCCCGACTAGCCTAATCCCCACGCAGTATTTT. Its translation: CASSPTSLIPTQYF.

The V call is TRBV7-2, the J call TRBJ2-1; the match to TRBD2 covers 7 bases. Germline V gene data show CDR1 as SGHTA and CDR2 as FQGNSA. The junction had 2 bases not matched to a gene; V was cut back by 0 bases and J by 9 bases. This CDR3 is built from 13 residues. Written as DNA, the CDR3 is TGTGCCAGCAGCTTAGCGGGAGGGGCTGAGCAGTTCTTC. It is translated as CASSLAGGAEQFF.

This sequence joins TRBV11-2 and TRBJ1-3, with TRBD1 as a possible D gene (5 bases). The CDR3 consists of 15 residues. Germline V CDR1 and CDR2: SGHAT, FQNNGV. V lost 6 bases to trimming and J lost 6 bases, with 18 bases between them. CDR3 region: CASRRYQGVENTIYF. The CDR3 coding sequence is TGTGCCAGCAGACGATACCAGGGTGTGGAAAACACCATATATTTT.

V usage is TRBV5-1 and J usage is TRBJ2-2; weak D call: TRBD1 (6 bases). V was clipped by 3 bases and J by 0 bases, with 15 bases between them. The germline CDR1 and CDR2 sequences are SGHRS and YFSETQ. The CDR3 loop spans 17 amino acids. The CDR3: CASSSRRDTANTGELFF. In DNA form, the CDR3 reads TGCGCCAGCAGCTCTCGCCGGGACACCGCGAACACCGGGGAGCTGTTTTTT.

The chain recombines TRBV14 with TRBJ2-5; 7 bases map to TRBD2. This CDR3 has 16 amino acids. V gave up 1 base and J gave up 4 bases; unmatched junction bases: 9. Germline assignment: CDR1 SGHDN and CDR2 FVKESK. CDR3 loop: CASSQGLAARGETQYF. DNA for the CDR3: TGTGCCAGCAGCCAAGGACTAGCCGCTAGAGGAGAGACCCAGTACTTC. Full variable domain (outside the CDR3, taken from reference TRBV14 and TRBJ2-5): EAGVTQFPSHSVIEKGQTVTLRCDPISGHDNLYWYRRVMGKEIKFLLHFVKESKQDESGMPNNRFLAERTGGTYSTLKVQPAELEDSGVYFCASSQGLAARGETQYFGPGTRLLVL.

J is TRBJ2-7 and V is TRBV5-1, with a weak D call TRBD2 (5 bases). Trimming shortened V by 4 bases and J by 3 bases, and 14 bases separated the two germline ends. The CDR3 totals 14 residues. The germline CDR1 and CDR2 sequences are SGHRS and YFSETQ. The CDR3 loop reads CASSPQRADYEQYF. In nucleotides, the CDR3 is TGCGCCAGCAGCCCCCAACGAGCGGACTACGAGCAGTACTTC. Drawing the rest from reference TRBV5-1 and TRBJ2-7, the complete variable domain is KAGVTQTPRYLIKTRGQQVTLSCSPISGHRSVSWYQQTPGQGLQFLFEYFSETQRNKGNFPGRFSGRQFSNSRSEMNVSTLELGDSALYLCASSPQRADYEQYFGPGTRLTVT.